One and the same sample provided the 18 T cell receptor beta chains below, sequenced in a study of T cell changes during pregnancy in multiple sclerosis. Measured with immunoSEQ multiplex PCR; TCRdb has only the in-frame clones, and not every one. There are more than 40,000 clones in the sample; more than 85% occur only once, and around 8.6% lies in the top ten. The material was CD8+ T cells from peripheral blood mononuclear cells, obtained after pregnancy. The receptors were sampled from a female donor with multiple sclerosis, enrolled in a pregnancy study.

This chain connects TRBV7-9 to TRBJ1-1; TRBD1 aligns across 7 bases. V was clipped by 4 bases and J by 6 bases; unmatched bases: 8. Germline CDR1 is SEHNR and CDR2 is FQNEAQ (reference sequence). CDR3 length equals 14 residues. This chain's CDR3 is CASSSTDRVAEAFF. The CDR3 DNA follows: TGTGCCAGCAGCTCTACTGACAGGGTCGCTGAAGCTTTCTTT.

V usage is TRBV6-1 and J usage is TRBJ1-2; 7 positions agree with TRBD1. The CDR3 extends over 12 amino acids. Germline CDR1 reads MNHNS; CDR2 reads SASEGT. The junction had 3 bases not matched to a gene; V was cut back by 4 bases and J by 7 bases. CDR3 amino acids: CASSGDSPGYTF. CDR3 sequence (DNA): TGTGCCAGCAGTGGGGACAGTCCTGGCTACACCTTC.

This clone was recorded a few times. CDR3 DNA: TGTGCCAGCAGTCTCCTAGACGGAATGAGGCCCAATTCACCCCTCCACTTT. Residues: CASSLLDGMRPNSPLHF. The chain is built from TRBV27 and TRBJ1-6; D uncertain. Germline CDR1 reads MNHEY; CDR2 reads SMNVEV (reference sequence). V was trimmed by 5 bases and J by 7 bases, leaving 21 bases between them. The CDR3 is 17 amino acids.

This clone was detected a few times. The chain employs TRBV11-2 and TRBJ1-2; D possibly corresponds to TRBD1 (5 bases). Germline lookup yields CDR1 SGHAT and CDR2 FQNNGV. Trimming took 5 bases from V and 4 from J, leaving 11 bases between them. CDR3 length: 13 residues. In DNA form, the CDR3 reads TGTGCCAGCAGCCACAGGAACCTCTATGGCTACACCTTC. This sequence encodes CASSHRNLYGYTF. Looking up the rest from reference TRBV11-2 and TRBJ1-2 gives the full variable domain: EAGVAQSPRYKIIEKRQSVAFWCNPISGHATLYWYQQILGQGPKLLIQFQNNGVVDDSQLPKDRFSAERLKGVDSTLKIQPAKLEDSAVYLCASSHRNLYGYTFGSGTRLTVV.

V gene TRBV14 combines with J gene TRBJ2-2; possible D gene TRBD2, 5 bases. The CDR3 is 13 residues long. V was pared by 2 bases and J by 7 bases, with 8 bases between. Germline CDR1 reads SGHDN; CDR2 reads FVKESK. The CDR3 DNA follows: TGTGCCAGCAGCCAAATCGACTACGGGGAGCTGTTTTTT. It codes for CASSQIDYGELFF.

The CDR3 region is CASSHRGRGANVLTF. CDR3 coding DNA: TGTGCCAGCAGCCACAGGGGGCGTGGGGCCAACGTCCTGACTTTC. The chain is built from TRBV27 and TRBJ2-6; 9 bases agree with TRBD1. Germline assignment: CDR1 MNHEY and CDR2 SMNVEV (reference sequence). The ends lost 6 bases at V and 3 bases at J; junction bases unmatched: 3. The CDR3 totals 15 residues.

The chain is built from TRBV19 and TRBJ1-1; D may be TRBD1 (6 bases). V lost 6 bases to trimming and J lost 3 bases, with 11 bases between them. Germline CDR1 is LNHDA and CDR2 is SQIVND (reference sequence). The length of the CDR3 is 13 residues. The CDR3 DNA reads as TGTGCCAGTAGCGGACAGAGGTACACTGAAGCTTTCTTT. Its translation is CASSGQRYTEAFF.

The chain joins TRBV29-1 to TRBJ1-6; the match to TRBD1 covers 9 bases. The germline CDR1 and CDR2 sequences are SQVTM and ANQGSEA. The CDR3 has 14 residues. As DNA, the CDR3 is TGCAGGTATAAGGCGGGACAGGGTAAGAACACCCTCCACTTT. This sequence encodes CRYKAGQGKNTLHF.

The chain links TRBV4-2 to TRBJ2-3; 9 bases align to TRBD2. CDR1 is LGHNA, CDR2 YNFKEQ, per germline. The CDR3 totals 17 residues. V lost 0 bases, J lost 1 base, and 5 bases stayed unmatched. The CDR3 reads CASSQEWGGGGTDTQYF. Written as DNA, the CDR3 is TGTGCCAGCAGCCAAGAGTGGGGCGGGGGGGGCACAGATACGCAGTATTTT.

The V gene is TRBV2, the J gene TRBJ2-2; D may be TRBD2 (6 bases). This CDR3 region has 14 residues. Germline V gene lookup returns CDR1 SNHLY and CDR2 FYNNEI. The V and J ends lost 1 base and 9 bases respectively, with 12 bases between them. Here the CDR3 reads CASSEEAGYRELFF. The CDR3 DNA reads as TGTGCCAGCAGTGAAGAGGCGGGATACAGGGAGCTGTTTTTT.

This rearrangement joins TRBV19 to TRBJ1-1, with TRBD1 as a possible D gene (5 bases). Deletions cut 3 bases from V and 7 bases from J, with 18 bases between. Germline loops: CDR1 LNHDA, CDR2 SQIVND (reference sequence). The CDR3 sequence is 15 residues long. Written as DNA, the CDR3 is TGTGCCAGTAGTATTTCTGTGTCGGGGACTAGTGAAGCTTTCTTT. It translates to CASSISVSGTSEAFF.

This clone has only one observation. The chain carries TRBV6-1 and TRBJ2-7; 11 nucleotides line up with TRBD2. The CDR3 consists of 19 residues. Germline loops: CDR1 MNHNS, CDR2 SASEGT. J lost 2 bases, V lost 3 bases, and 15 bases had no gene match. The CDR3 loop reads CASSDNAGTSGRQAYEQYF. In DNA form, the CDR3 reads TGTGCCAGCAGTGATAATGCCGGGACTAGCGGAAGGCAGGCCTACGAGCAGTACTTC.

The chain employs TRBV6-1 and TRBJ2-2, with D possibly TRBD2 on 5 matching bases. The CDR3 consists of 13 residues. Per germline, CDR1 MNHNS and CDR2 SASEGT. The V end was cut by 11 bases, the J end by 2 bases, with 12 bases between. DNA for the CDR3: TGTGCCTGTGGGGAGATAAACACCGGGGAGCTGTTTTTT. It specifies CACGEINTGELFF.

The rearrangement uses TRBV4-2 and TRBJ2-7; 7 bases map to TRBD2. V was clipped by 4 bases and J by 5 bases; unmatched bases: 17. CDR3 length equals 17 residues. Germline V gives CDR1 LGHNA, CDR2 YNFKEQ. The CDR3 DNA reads TGTGCCAGCAGCCCCACCCCCCCACTAGCGTCGGGAGACGAGCAGTACTTC. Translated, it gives CASSPTPPLASGDEQYF.

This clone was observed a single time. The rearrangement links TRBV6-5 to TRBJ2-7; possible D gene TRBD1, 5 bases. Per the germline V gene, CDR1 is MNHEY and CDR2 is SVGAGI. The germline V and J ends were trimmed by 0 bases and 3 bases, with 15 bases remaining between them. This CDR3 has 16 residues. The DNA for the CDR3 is TGTGCCAGCAGTTACTCGTGGGGCAGATCAAACTACGAGCAGTACTTC. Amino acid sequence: CASSYSWGRSNYEQYF.

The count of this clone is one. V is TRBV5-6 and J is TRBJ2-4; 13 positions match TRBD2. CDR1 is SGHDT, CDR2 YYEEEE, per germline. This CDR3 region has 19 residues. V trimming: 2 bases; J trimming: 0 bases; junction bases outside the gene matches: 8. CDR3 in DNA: TGTGCCAGCAGCTTAGGACTAGCGGGGGTGACACTAGCCAAAAACATTCAGTACTTC. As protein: CASSLGLAGVTLAKNIQYF.

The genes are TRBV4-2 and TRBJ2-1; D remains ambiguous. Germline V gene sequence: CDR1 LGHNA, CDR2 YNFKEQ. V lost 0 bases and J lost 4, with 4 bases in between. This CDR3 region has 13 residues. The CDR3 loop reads CASSQDMYNEQFF. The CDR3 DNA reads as TGTGCCAGCAGCCAAGACATGTACAATGAGCAGTTCTTC.

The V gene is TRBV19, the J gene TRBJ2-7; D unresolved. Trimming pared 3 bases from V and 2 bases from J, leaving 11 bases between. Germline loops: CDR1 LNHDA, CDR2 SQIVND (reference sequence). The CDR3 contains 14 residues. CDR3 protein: CASSIRRGPYEQYF. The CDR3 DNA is TGTGCCAGTAGTATTAGACGAGGCCCCTACGAGCAGTACTTC.